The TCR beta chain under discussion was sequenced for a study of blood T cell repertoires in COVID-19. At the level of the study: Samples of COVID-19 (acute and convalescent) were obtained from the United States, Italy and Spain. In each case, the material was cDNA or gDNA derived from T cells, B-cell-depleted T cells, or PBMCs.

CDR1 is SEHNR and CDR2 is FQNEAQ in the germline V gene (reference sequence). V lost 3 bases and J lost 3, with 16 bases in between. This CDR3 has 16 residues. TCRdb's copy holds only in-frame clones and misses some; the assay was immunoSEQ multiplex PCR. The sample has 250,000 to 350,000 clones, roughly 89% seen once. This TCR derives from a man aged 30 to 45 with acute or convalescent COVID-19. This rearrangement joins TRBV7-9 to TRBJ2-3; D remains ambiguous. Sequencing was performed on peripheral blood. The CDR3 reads CASSFERSQHTDTQYF. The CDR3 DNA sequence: TGTGCCAGCAGCTTTGAGAGGTCTCAGCATACAGATACGCAGTATTTT.